This entry features one T cell receptor (beta chain) sequence. Sequencing was performed with immunoSEQ multiplex PCR; in TCRdb, only in-frame clones are kept and a portion is missing. The table has about 200,000 clones, around 83% seen once. The record originates from a study of blood T cell repertoires in COVID-19. About the study: Spain, Italy and the United States supplied samples that represented acute and convalescent COVID-19. PBMCs, B-cell-depleted T cells, or T cells were the source of the cDNA or gDNA that made up the material.

The length of the CDR3 is 16 residues. Per germline, CDR1 SGDLS and CDR2 YYNGEE. Losses at the gene ends were 0 bases for V and 5 bases for J; bases not matched to a gene: 4. V is TRBV9 and J is TRBJ2-4, with 11 bases fitting TRBD2. The source material was peripheral blood. The sequence derives from a human donor in a cohort sampled during active COVID-19. The CDR3 is CASSVGTSGPQNIQYF. CDR3 DNA: TGTGCCAGCAGCGTAGGGACTAGCGGGCCTCAAAACATTCAGTACTTC.